These 28 T cell receptor beta chains were sequenced from one sample in a study of naive and memory T cell subsets. Two oligonucleotides, mixed equimolar, formed the beta constant-region primer covering TRBC1 and TRBC2. TCRdb analysed the UMI-ligation and nested PCR reads with MiXCR anew, one entry per CDR3 protein. The sample lists under 40,000 distinct CDR3 sequences, 13% occurring once. The sequenced sample consisted of effector memory CD4+ T cells from blood. Subset described: effector memory, CD45RA- CD27-. Every receptor here comes from a human donor in good health.

Here the CDR3 DNA reads TGTGCCAGCAGCTTGGGGAGTGTAAATGAGCAGTTCTTC. This encodes CASSLGSVNEQFF. The chain uses TRBV7-2 and TRBJ2-1; tentative D call: TRBD2 (5 bases). CDR1 is SGHTA, CDR2 FQGNSA, per germline. V was trimmed by 3 bases and J by 7 bases, leaving 10 bases between them. This CDR3 contains 13 residues.

The V and J genes are TRBV11-2 and TRBJ1-2; TRBD1 agrees at 7 bases. V lost 5 bases, J lost 4 bases, and 7 bases stayed unmatched. Germline lookup yields CDR1 SGHAT and CDR2 FQNNGV. The CDR3 runs 14 residues. The CDR3 reads CASSIQGRSYGYTF. The CDR3 bases are TGTGCCAGCAGCATACAGGGGAGGAGCTATGGCTACACCTTC.

V is TRBV6-5 and J is TRBJ2-3, with D possibly being TRBD1 (6 bases). This CDR3 contains 16 residues. The germline V and J ends were trimmed by 4 bases and 0 bases, with 14 bases remaining between them. From germline, CDR1 is MNHEY and CDR2 SVGAGI. The CDR3 sequence is CASSSPPGASTDTQYF. CDR3 DNA: TGTGCCAGCAGTTCTCCCCCAGGGGCTAGCACAGATACGCAGTATTTT.

This clonotype has more than one count but fewer than ten. The chain has TRBV7-8 and TRBJ2-2; D perhaps matches TRBD2 (5 bases). This CDR3 comprises 15 residues. V lost 5 bases, J lost 1 base, and 11 bases lay in between. CDR1 SGHVS and CDR2 FQNEAQ come from the germline V gene. CDR3 nucleotides: TGTGCCAGCAGCCTCCGGACTGGGAACACCGGGGAGCTGTTTTTT. Encoded protein: CASSLRTGNTGELFF. Filled out from reference TRBV7-8 and TRBJ2-2, the complete variable domain reads GAGVSQSPRYKVAKRGQDVALRCDPISGHVSLFWYQQALGQGPEFLTYFQNEAQLDKSGLPSDRFFAERPEGSVSTLKIQRTQQEDSAVYLCASSLRTGNTGELFFGEGSRLTVL.

This clonotype has a count of ten or more. This rearrangement joins TRBV28 to TRBJ2-7, with 9 bases identical to TRBD2. The CDR3 sequence is 14 residues long. V gave up 7 bases and J gave up 2 bases; unmatched junction bases: 6. The V gene's germline CDR1 is MDHEN and CDR2 SYDVKM. In nucleotides, the CDR3 is TGTGCCAGCATCGCGGGAGGGGGGACCTACGAGCAGTACTTC. This translates into CASIAGGGTYEQYF.

This clonotype was seen more than once but under ten times. V and J are TRBV5-1 and TRBJ2-7; 9 nucleotides line up with TRBD2. Trimming at V came to 1 base and at J to 2 bases, leaving 7 bases not matched to a gene. This CDR3 has 16 amino acids. CDR1 is SGHRS, CDR2 YFSETQ, per germline. The CDR3 nucleotides read TGCGCCAGCAGCTTGAGCGTAGCGGGAGCGACCTACGAGCAGTACTTC. It encodes CASSLSVAGATYEQYF.

This clonotype has at least ten counts. The rearrangement uses TRBV5-4 and TRBJ2-6; D is possibly TRBD2 (5 bases). V was clipped by 2 bases and J by 4 bases, with 10 bases between them. The CDR3 has 15 residues. Germline CDR1 and CDR2: SGHNT and YYREEE (reference sequence). CDR3 loop: CASSFEGYGANVLTF. CDR3 coding DNA: TGTGCCAGCAGCTTTGAGGGTTACGGGGCCAACGTCCTGACTTTC. The whole variable domain, filled in from reference TRBV5-4 and TRBJ2-6, reads ETGVTQSPTHLIKTRGQQVTLRCSSQSGHNTVSWYQQALGQGPQFIFQYYREEENGRGNFPPRFSGLQFPNYSSELNVNALELDDSALYLCASSFEGYGANVLTFGAGSRLTVL.

The CDR3, as DNA: TGTGCCAGCAGCCAAGGACAGGGCCCCACAGATACGCAGTATTTT. Its translation is CASSQGQGPTDTQYF. The rearrangement joins TRBV14 to TRBJ2-3; TRBD1 aligns across 7 bases. There are 15 residues in the CDR3. J lost 2 bases, V lost 1 base, and 3 bases had no gene match. Germline V gene data show CDR1 as SGHDN and CDR2 as FVKESK. Supplemented by reference TRBV14 and TRBJ2-3, the full variable domain reads EAGVTQFPSHSVIEKGQTVTLRCDPISGHDNLYWYRRVMGKEIKFLLHFVKESKQDESGMPNNRFLAERTGGTYSTLKVQPAELEDSGVYFCASSQGQGPTDTQYFGPGTRLTVL.

In this sample, this clonotype turned up many times. The rearrangement links TRBV3-1 to TRBJ2-3; D is unclear. From germline, CDR1 is LGHDT and CDR2 YNNKEL (reference sequence). V was clipped by 4 bases and J by 1 base, with 3 bases between them. This CDR3 contains 12 residues. CDR3 amino acids: CASSLGTDTQYF. The DNA of the CDR3 is TGTGCCAGCAGCCTTGGCACAGATACGCAGTATTTT.

The rearrangement uses TRBV6-4 and TRBJ2-1, with 14 nucleotides matching TRBD2. Per germline, CDR1 MRHNA and CDR2 SNTAGT. The CDR3 is 18 residues long. J lost 10 bases, V lost 0 bases, and 11 bases had no gene match. CDR3 nucleotide sequence: TGTGCCAGCAGTGACTCGATTACCGGGACTAGCGGGAGCGGAGAGCAGTTCTTC. Protein sequence: CASSDSITGTSGSGEQFF.

The chain links TRBV24-1 to TRBJ2-1, with TRBD2 matching over 13 bases. Germline CDR1 is KGHDR and CDR2 is SFDVKD. The CDR3 covers 16 residues. V dropped 4 bases and J dropped 7; count of bases not matched to a gene: 6. The CDR3 nucleotides are TGTGCCACCAGTGAAGAACTAGCGGGAGGGAGTAATGAGCAGTTCTTC. Residues: CATSEELAGGSNEQFF.

This clonotype was detected many times. The V gene is TRBV5-3, the J gene TRBJ2-3, with D perhaps TRBD2 (6 bases). TRBV5-3 is an open reading frame whose function is uncertain. This CDR3 region has 13 residues. V lost 2 bases to trimming and J lost 4 bases, with 8 bases between them. CDR3 nucleotide sequence: TGTGCCAGAAGCTTCAGGAGGGCAGATACGCAGTATTTT. Amino acid sequence: CARSFRRADTQYF.

The sample holds many counts of this clonotype. The DNA of the CDR3 is TGTGCCAGCAGCTCAGGACAGGCCTCCTACAATGAGCAGTTCTTC. This sequence encodes CASSSGQASYNEQFF. The genes are TRBV7-2 and TRBJ2-1; 7 bases match TRBD1. The V and J ends lost 4 bases and 0 bases, in that order; junction bases with no gene match: 3. Germline CDR1 and CDR2: SGHTA and FQGNSA. The CDR3 length is 15 residues.

This clonotype has more than one count but fewer than ten. The genes are TRBV7-9 and TRBJ2-3, with 8 bases aligning to TRBD2. This CDR3 has 18 amino acids. The junction had 16 bases not matched to a gene; V was cut back by 4 bases and J by 4 bases. Looked up from germline, CDR1 is SEHNR and CDR2 is FQNEAQ (reference sequence). CDR3 nucleotides: TGTGCCAGCAGCTCCGCCCGACCTGGGCGGGAGGTGGCAGATACGCAGTATTTT. Residues: CASSSARPGREVADTQYF.

The rearrangement uses TRBV30 and TRBJ2-7, with unresolved D. The V end lost 0 bases, the J end lost 0 bases, and 3 bases lay between the germline ends. This CDR3 is 12 amino acids long. The germline gives CDR1 GTSNPN, CDR2 SVGIG (reference sequence). CDR3 coding DNA: TGTGCCTGGAGTGTAAGCTCCTACGAGCAGTACTTC. Translating it yields CAWSVSSYEQYF.

This clonotype has a count of ten or more. This chain joins TRBV7-9 and TRBJ1-1; D is ambiguous. Germline values: CDR1 SEHNR, CDR2 FQNEAQ (reference sequence). This CDR3 contains 11 residues. V lost 5 bases and J lost 5, with 6 bases in between. The CDR3 loop is CASSALTEAFF. As DNA, the CDR3 is TGTGCCAGCAGCGCCCTGACTGAAGCTTTCTTT. The entire variable domain, with the rest obtained from reference TRBV7-9 and TRBJ1-1, is as follows: DTGVSQNPRHKITKRGQNVTFRCDPISEHNRLYWYRQTLGQGPEFLTYFQNEAQLEKSRLLSDRFSAERPKGSFSTLEIQRTEQGDSAMYLCASSALTEAFFGQGTRLTVV.

On this clonotype itself: One end of the junction does not line up with germline, which may come from a read error. The chain links TRBV19 to TRBJ2-7; a weak D match, TRBD1 (5 bases). The length of the CDR3 is 8 residues. The V gene's germline CDR1 is LNHDA and CDR2 SQIVND (reference sequence). This CDR3 is CSRDEQYF. The DNA of the CDR3 is TGCAGCAGGGACGAGCAGTACTTC.

The rearrangement links TRBV10-1 to TRBJ1-1; 8 bases agree with TRBD1. The V gene end was trimmed by 4 bases and the J gene end by 4 bases; junction bases not matched to a gene: 11. Germline CDR1 and CDR2: WNHNN and SYGVQD (reference sequence). This CDR3 contains 16 residues. CDR3 protein: CASSAETGARGTEAFF. CDR3 sequence (DNA): TGCGCCAGCAGTGCCGAGACAGGGGCCAGGGGCACTGAAGCTTTCTTT.

Only a few counts were recorded for this clonotype. This chain connects TRBV2 to TRBJ1-5; D is ambiguous. CDR3 length equals 15 residues. Trimming took off 4 bases at V and 1 base at J, with 11 bases between the two ends. CDR1 and CDR2 from the germline V gene are SNHLY and FYNNEI. The CDR3 DNA sequence: TGTGCCAGCAGTGGGCGTGGTTTGAGCAATCAGCCCCAGCATTTT. This sequence encodes CASSGRGLSNQPQHF.

Many counts were recorded for this clonotype. This chain links TRBV11-3 with TRBJ2-1; D gene ambiguous. In germline, CDR1 is SGHNT, CDR2 YENEEA. The V gene lost 5 bases and the J gene lost 0 bases, with 5 bases spanning the gap. The CDR3 has 13 amino acids. The CDR3, as DNA: TGTGCCAGCAGCGCCAGCTCCTACAATGAGCAGTTCTTC. Residues: CASSASSYNEQFF.

This clonotype occurred many times. CDR3 in DNA: TGTGCCAGCAGAGAGAGGACTAGCGGGTACAATGAGCAGTTCTTC. Amino acids: CASRERTSGYNEQFF. J is TRBJ2-1 and V is TRBV7-2; 11 nucleotides align to TRBD2. Germline CDR1 and CDR2: SGHTA and FQGNSA. The V gene end was trimmed by 6 bases and the J gene end by 4 bases; junction bases not matched to a gene: 5. The CDR3 loop spans 15 amino acids.

The chain is built from TRBV20-1 and TRBJ2-1; D may be TRBD2 (6 bases). Germline-derived CDR1 and CDR2 are DFQATT and SNEGSKA (reference sequence). The V end lost 3 bases, the J end lost 2 bases, and 11 bases lay between the germline ends. The CDR3 extends over 14 amino acids. DNA of the CDR3: TGCAGTGCTAGGGGGGGTGATACCTACAATGAGCAGTTCTTC. Protein sequence: CSARGGDTYNEQFF.

V gene TRBV11-1 combines with J gene TRBJ1-2, with TRBD1 as a possible D gene (5 bases). Germline V CDR1 and CDR2: SGHAT, FQDESV (reference sequence). There are 16 residues in the CDR3. The germline V and J ends were trimmed by 2 bases and 7 bases, with 20 bases remaining between them. The CDR3 DNA is TGTGCCAGCAGCTTACTCACCGGGGTCGGGGCCGGTGGCTACACCTTC. Amino acids: CASSLLTGVGAGGYTF.

This clonotype was observed many times. This chain joins TRBV29-1 and TRBJ2-3, with 7 bases aligning to TRBD2. V was pared by 4 bases and J by 6 bases, with 10 bases of the junction left unmatched. The CDR3 contains 14 residues. CDR1 is SQVTM and CDR2 is ANQGSEA in the germline V gene. The CDR3 region has the DNA TGCAGCGTTGGTAGCGGGCACGTCGGGGATACGCAGTATTTT. Protein product: CSVGSGHVGDTQYF.

Ten or more counts support this clonotype. The chain combines TRBV7-8 with TRBJ2-7; maybe TRBD2 (6 bases). The V gene lost 5 bases and the J gene lost 1 base, with 12 bases spanning the gap. The CDR3 contains 14 residues. Germline V gene data show CDR1 as SGHVS and CDR2 as FQNEAQ. CDR3 nucleotides: TGTGCCAGCAGCGGGTTGGAGGGGTCCTACGAGCAGTACTTC. Its translation: CASSGLEGSYEQYF. Based on the CDR3 plus reference TRBV7-8 and TRBJ2-7, the full variable domain is GAGVSQSPRYKVAKRGQDVALRCDPISGHVSLFWYQQALGQGPEFLTYFQNEAQLDKSGLPSDRFFAERPEGSVSTLKIQRTQQEDSAVYLCASSGLEGSYEQYFGPGTRLTVT.

CDR3 coding DNA: TGTGCCAGTAGTATCTGGAGTGGAGAGACCTACGAGCAGTACTTC. Amino acids: CASSIWSGETYEQYF. The V and J genes are TRBV19 and TRBJ2-7, with D unresolved. CDR3 size: 15 residues. Germline V CDR1 and CDR2: LNHDA, SQIVND (reference sequence). Trimming cost V 3 bases and J 2 bases, with 14 bases left between them.

The table lists this clonotype with many counts. V gene TRBV30 combines with J gene TRBJ2-2, with 8 bases that match TRBD2. After removal of 7 bases from V and 4 bases from J, the junction contained 8 bases not matched to a gene. The CDR3 length is 14 residues. CDR1 is GTSNPN and CDR2 is SVGIG in the germline V gene (reference sequence). CDR3 nucleotides: TGTGCCTTGCCGTCGGGGGGGCGCACCGGGGAGCTGTTTTTT. Amino acids: CALPSGGRTGELFF.

The J gene is TRBJ1-2, the V gene TRBV4-1; 8 bases line up with TRBD1. Germline CDR1 is MGHRA and CDR2 is YSYEKL. The J segment lost 8 bases and the V segment lost 0 bases, leaving 8 bases of the junction unmatched. This CDR3 region has 15 residues. In DNA, the CDR3 is TGCGCCAGCAGCCAAGAAGACCAGGGGGCCAGCGGCTACACCTTC. Translating it yields CASSQEDQGASGYTF.